Below, one T cell receptor (beta chain) is given with its context. Its antigen is unknown. The time point denotes: baseline, week 1 (first vaccination visit). Treatment here: pre-vaccination baseline after standard-of-care therapy. Donor tumors were new WHO grade 3 or 4 IDH1-mutant, ATRX-lost astrocytomas. This sample was taken from a study of a mutant IDH1 vaccine in newly diagnosed glioma. Turning to the study itself: The earlier regimen, radiotherapy, temozolomide, or both, was most often both. Study conclusions and caveats: Most patients, 90% to 95%, showed vaccine-induced immune responses. Pseudoprogression looked unconnected to shifts in top peripheral T cell clonotypes.

Trimming took off 4 bases at V and 5 bases at J, with 8 bases between the two ends. Germline values: CDR1 SEHNR, CDR2 FQNEAQ (reference sequence). This CDR3 has 12 amino acids. Method: immunoSEQ multiplex PCR; TCRdb's copy keeps in-frame clones and lacks some. The data contain around 64,000 clones, around 82% of them singletons. The material sequenced was peripheral blood mononuclear cells (PBMCs), taken from a glioma patient treated with radiotherapy, temozolomide or both. The chain employs TRBV7-9 and TRBJ1-1; no clear D. The receptor was derived from a young woman with glioma. Some clones in this sample may be carry-over from other donors' samples. The CDR3 is CASSSPRTEAFF. DNA for the CDR3: TGTGCCAGCAGCTCCCCTCGGACTGAAGCTTTCTTT.